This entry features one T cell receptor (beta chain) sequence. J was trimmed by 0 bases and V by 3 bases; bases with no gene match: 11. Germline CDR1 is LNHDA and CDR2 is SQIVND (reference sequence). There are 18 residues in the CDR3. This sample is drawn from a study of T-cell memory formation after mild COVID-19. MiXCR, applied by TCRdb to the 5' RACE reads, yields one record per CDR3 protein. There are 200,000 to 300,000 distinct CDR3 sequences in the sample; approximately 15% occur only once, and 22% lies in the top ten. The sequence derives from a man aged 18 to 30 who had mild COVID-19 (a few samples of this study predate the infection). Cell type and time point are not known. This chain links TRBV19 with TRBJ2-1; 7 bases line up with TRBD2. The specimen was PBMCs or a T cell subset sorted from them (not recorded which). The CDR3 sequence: CASSIGSGGESSYNEQFF. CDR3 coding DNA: TGTGCCAGTAGTATTGGTTCGGGGGGTGAAAGCTCCTACAATGAGCAGTTCTTC.